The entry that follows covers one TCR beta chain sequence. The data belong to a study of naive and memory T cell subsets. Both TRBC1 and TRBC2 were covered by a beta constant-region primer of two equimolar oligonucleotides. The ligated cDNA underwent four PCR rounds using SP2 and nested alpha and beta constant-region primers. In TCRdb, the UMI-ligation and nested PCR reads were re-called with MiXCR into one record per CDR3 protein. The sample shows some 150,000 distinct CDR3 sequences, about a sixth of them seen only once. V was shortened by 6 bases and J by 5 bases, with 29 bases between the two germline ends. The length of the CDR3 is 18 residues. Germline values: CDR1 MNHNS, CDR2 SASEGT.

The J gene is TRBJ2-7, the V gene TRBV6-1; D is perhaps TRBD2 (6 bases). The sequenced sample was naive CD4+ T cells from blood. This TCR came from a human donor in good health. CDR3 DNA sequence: TGTGCCAGCAGCGAAAGCCCCCGCGGCTTGCGGGAATTCGACGAGCAGTACTTC. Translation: CASSESPRGLREFDEQYF.